This TCR beta chain is from a study of T cells after posttransplantation cyclophosphamide. General observations from the study: After PTCy, TRB diversity resembled that of CNI/methotrexate controls. Donor CD8+ memory clones often dominated recipient blood repertoires at later times. TRB overlap between skin or GI tissue T cells and blood was limited.

Profiling relied on immunoSEQ multiplex PCR, and the TCRdb table lists in-frame clones only, not all of them. The sample has approximately 3,000 clones; 61% are singletons. On the day of bone marrow donation, the related graft donor provided peripheral blood. A remark on this clone: Its antigen remains unknown.

The sample consisted of memory CD8+ T cells sorted from blood. The sequence was obtained from a young woman in good health and a related stem cell transplant donor.

In DNA, the CDR3 is TGTGCCAGCAGTGGGAGCCGGGACAGATCCACAGATACGCAGTATTTT. Protein sequence: CASSGSRDRSTDTQYF. The rearrangement links TRBV6-1 to TRBJ2-3; 7 bases fit TRBD1. Germline lookup yields CDR1 MNHNS and CDR2 SASEGT. The CDR3 covers 16 residues. Trimming removed 4 bases from V and 2 bases from J; junction bases left unmatched: 9.